The present entry profiles one T cell receptor (beta chain) with its context. Deletions cut 0 bases from V and 0 bases from J, with 11 bases between. The germline CDR1 and CDR2 sequences are SGHRS and YFSETQ. The CDR3 extends over 16 amino acids. The PCR ran on 60 Vbeta and 13 Jbeta primers. This table comes from immunoSEQ multiplex PCR, and its TCRdb copy is limited to in-frame clones, with some not included. The table lists about 190,000 clones, 65% to 85% of them singletons. The record originates from a study of cytomegalovirus exposure and HLA in healthy donors. This clonotype originated in a woman under 30 in good health and CMV-seronegative. The chain combines TRBV5-1 with TRBJ2-3; D not certain. Sequenced: PBMCs. Written as DNA, the CDR3 is TGCGCCAGCAGCTTGGCCTTGGGCGTTAGCACAGATACGCAGTATTTT. Protein sequence: CASSLALGVSTDTQYF.